This TCR beta chain was sequenced during a study of immune cell composition in non-small cell lung cancer. Method: immunoSEQ multiplex PCR; TCRdb's copy keeps in-frame clones and lacks some. Here the sample spans about 13,000 clones, roughly 73% being singletons. Points from the study as a whole: Smoking pack-years did not significantly correlate with tumour TCR-beta clonality. Squamous carcinomas (75%) more often had tumour-associated clones >0.5% than adenocarcinomas (33%).

This CDR3 is 15 amino acids long. The germline CDR1 and CDR2 sequences are MNHNS and SASEGT. Trimming took 6 bases from V and 1 from J; bases not matched to a gene: 3. This clone turned up a few times. Antigen unknown. V gene TRBV6-1 combines with J gene TRBJ2-1, with 10 positions matching TRBD2. This clonotype originated in a human donor with non-small cell lung cancer. Specimen: lung tumor tissue. The CDR3 DNA sequence: TGTGCCAGCAGGGGACTAGCGTCTTCCTACAATGAGCAGTTCTTC. Amino acid sequence: CASRGLASSYNEQFF.